These 22 T cell receptor beta chains were all obtained from the same sample, sequenced in a study of blood T cell repertoires in COVID-19. The protocol was immunoSEQ multiplex PCR, while the TCRdb copy is restricted to in-frame clones and leaves out a portion. The sample records 77,000 or so clones, around 83% being singletons. Sequencing was carried out using peripheral blood. Source of these receptors: a man at least 80 years old with acute or convalescent COVID-19.

The chain joins TRBV4-1 to TRBJ2-2; D remains ambiguous. The CDR3 totals 15 residues. Trimming removed 1 base from V and 1 base from J, with 7 bases in between. Germline V CDR1 and CDR2: MGHRA, YSYEKL. CDR3 loop: CASSQVRVNTGELFF. CDR3 coding DNA: TGCGCCAGCAGCCAAGTTCGAGTGAACACCGGGGAGCTGTTTTTT.

Regarding this clone: An end of the junction differs from the germline gene, which may be a read error. V usage is TRBV18 and J usage is TRBJ2-1, with 7 positions matching TRBD2. The germline V gene encodes CDR1 KGHSH and CDR2 LQKENI. CDR3 length: 10 residues. The CDR3 sequence: CASSSTSAVF. CDR3 coding DNA: TGTGCCAGCTCATCTACTAGCGCGGTCTTC.

This rearrangement joins TRBV2 to TRBJ1-2; 7 bases are shared with TRBD1. The CDR3 length is 17 residues. CDR1 is SNHLY and CDR2 is FYNNEI in the germline V gene. Losses at the gene ends were 4 bases for V and 7 bases for J; bases not matched to a gene: 18. The CDR3 region is CASSGSHSPRGQAGYTF. CDR3 nucleotide sequence: TGTGCCAGCAGTGGGAGCCATAGTCCTAGGGGGCAGGCTGGCTACACCTTC.

The rearrangement uses TRBV9 and TRBJ2-2, with TRBD2 identical over 13 bases. Germline CDR1 SGDLS, CDR2 YYNGEE. This CDR3 has 18 residues. J lost 8 bases, V lost 1 base, and 11 bases had no gene match. The CDR3 here is CASSVPGTSGAPGGELFF. For the CDR3, the DNA is TGTGCCAGCAGCGTACCCGGGACTAGCGGGGCCCCCGGGGGGGAGCTGTTTTTT.

The rearrangement uses TRBV7-2 and TRBJ2-3; 7 bases match TRBD2. Per the germline V gene, CDR1 is SGHTA and CDR2 is FQGNSA. The CDR3 has 18 amino acids. With 3 bases clipped from V and 1 base from J, the junction kept 13 bases outside the gene matches. CDR3 DNA: TGTGCCAGCAGCTTTAAGACTAGCACCCAGAGTCGCACAGATACGCAGTATTTT. Translated: CASSFKTSTQSRTDTQYF.

On this clone: The same CDR3 is also encoded by other DNA sequences in this sample. J is TRBJ1-3 and V is TRBV4-2, with a weak D call TRBD1 (6 bases). Per germline, CDR1 LGHNA and CDR2 YNFKEQ. This CDR3 region has 16 residues. Deletions cut 0 bases from V and 0 bases from J, with 9 bases between. CDR3 coding DNA: TGTGCCAGCAGCCAAGAGGGACACCTCTCTGGAAACACCATATATTTT. It codes for CASSQEGHLSGNTIYF.

The CDR3 reads CASSGQGLDGYTF. The CDR3 DNA follows: TGTGCCAGCAGCGGACAGGGTTTGGATGGCTACACCTTC. The gene calls are TRBV2 and TRBJ1-2; 8 positions match TRBD1. Germline assignment: CDR1 SNHLY and CDR2 FYNNEI. Trimming at V came to 6 bases and at J to 6 bases, leaving 6 bases not matched to a gene. CDR3 size: 13 residues.

The genes are TRBV30 and TRBJ1-1; TRBD1 matches at 9 bases. The CDR3 is 15 residues long. The ends lost 3 bases at V and 7 bases at J; junction bases unmatched: 12. CDR1 GTSNPN and CDR2 SVGIG come from the germline V gene (reference sequence). CDR3 amino acids: CAWRRPYRGRGEAFF. The CDR3 nucleotides read TGTGCCTGGAGGAGGCCCTACAGGGGGCGGGGTGAAGCTTTCTTT.

This clone was observed a handful of times. The chain uses TRBV5-1 and TRBJ1-1; 8 bases agree with TRBD1. Losses at the gene ends were 3 bases for V and 0 bases for J; bases not matched to a gene: 1. Germline loops: CDR1 SGHRS, CDR2 YFSETQ. The CDR3 spans 14 residues. The CDR3 protein is CASSWDRMNTEAFF. DNA of the CDR3: TGCGCCAGCAGCTGGGACAGGATGAACACTGAAGCTTTCTTT.

J is TRBJ2-1 and V is TRBV6-6; D unclear. V shed 11 bases and J shed 5 bases, with 7 bases lying between them. This CDR3 comprises 10 residues. Germline lookup yields CDR1 MNHNY and CDR2 SVGAGI (reference sequence). CDR3 in amino acids: CAARDNEQFF. In DNA form, the CDR3 reads TGTGCCGCCCGGGACAATGAGCAGTTCTTC.

This chain joins TRBV7-2 and TRBJ2-7; TRBD1 is a possible D gene (5 bases). The CDR3 is 13 amino acids. Per germline, CDR1 SGHTA and CDR2 FQGNSA. Trimming shortened V by 1 base and J by 6 bases, and 10 bases separated the two germline ends. The CDR3 reads CASSLGRDREQYF. In DNA form, the CDR3 reads TGTGCCAGCAGCTTAGGCAGGGATCGCGAGCAGTACTTC.

The chain uses TRBV11-3 and TRBJ2-7; D call uncertain. This CDR3 contains 14 residues. Germline lookup yields CDR1 SGHNT and CDR2 YENEEA. Trimming shortened V by 4 bases and J by 5 bases, and 15 bases separated the two germline ends. CDR3 amino acids: CASSSYNSPNEQYF. In DNA, the CDR3 is TGTGCCAGCAGCTCCTATAACTCTCCTAACGAGCAGTACTTC. The variable domain in full, with the rest retrieved from reference TRBV11-3 and TRBJ2-7, is EAGVVQSPRYKIIEKKQPVAFWCNPISGHNTLYWYLQNLGQGPELLIRYENEEAVDDSQLPKDRFSAERLKGVDSTLKIQPAELGDSAVYLCASSSYNSPNEQYFGPGTRLTVT.

This rearrangement joins TRBV30 to TRBJ2-2; D is perhaps TRBD1 (6 bases). This CDR3 spans 13 amino acids. Germline CDR1 reads GTSNPN; CDR2 reads SVGIG (reference sequence). V lost 5 bases and J 3 bases, leaving 10 bases between the germline ends. The CDR3 here is CAWDRSHTGELFF. CDR3 sequence (DNA): TGTGCCTGGGACAGGAGTCACACCGGGGAGCTGTTTTTT. The full variable domain, its missing parts supplied by reference TRBV30 and TRBJ2-2, is SQTIHQWPATLVQPVGSPLSLECTVEGTSNPNLYWYRQAAGRGLQLLFYSVGIGQISSEVPQNLSASRPQDRQFILSSKKLLLSDSGFYLCAWDRSHTGELFFGEGSRLTVL.

This sequence joins TRBV6-5 and TRBJ1-4; 7 bases are shared with TRBD1. V lost 0 bases to trimming and J lost 3 bases; unmatched junction nucleotides: 4. The CDR3 has 16 amino acids. Germline-derived CDR1 and CDR2 are MNHEY and SVGAGI. The CDR3 nucleotides are TGTGCCAGCAGTTACTCGACAGGGAACGCTAATGAAAAACTGTTTTTT. This gives the protein CASSYSTGNANEKLFF.

The chain combines TRBV10-2 with TRBJ1-2; weak D call: TRBD1 (5 bases). Trimming removed 5 bases at V and 3 bases at J, with 10 bases between. Germline V gene sequence: CDR1 WSHSY, CDR2 SAAADI. CDR3 length: 13 amino acids. As DNA, the CDR3 is TGCGCCAGCAGTTCCGACAGAGACTATGGCTACACCTTC. Translated, it gives CASSSDRDYGYTF.

The CDR3 spells CASSEVAGERIEQYF. The CDR3 DNA reads as TGTGCCAGCAGTGAAGTAGCGGGAGAGAGAATCGAGCAGTACTTC. The chain carries TRBV6-1 and TRBJ2-7; 9 nucleotides match TRBD2. Germline CDR1 is MNHNS and CDR2 is SASEGT. V was pared by 1 base and J by 6 bases, with 7 bases of the junction left unmatched. CDR3 length: 15 amino acids.

This clone was seen only a few times. The chain joins TRBV5-5 to TRBJ2-5, with 12 bases aligning to TRBD2. With V trimmed by 0 bases and J by 5 bases, 5 bases remained unmatched. Germline V lookup: CDR1 SGHKS, CDR2 YYEKEE (reference sequence). The CDR3 has 16 residues. DNA for the CDR3: TGTGCCAGCAGCTTGGCTCTAGCGGGGGGGCGTGAGACCCAGTACTTC. As protein: CASSLALAGGRETQYF. Full variable domain (missing parts from reference TRBV5-5 and TRBJ2-5): DAGVTQSPTHLIKTRGQQVTLRCSPISGHKSVSWYQQVLGQGPQFIFQYYEKEERGRGNFPDRFSARQFPNYSSELNVNALLLGDSALYLCASSLALAGGRETQYFGPGTRLLVL.

V gene TRBV5-1 combines with J gene TRBJ2-7, with 8 bases aligning to TRBD1. Germline values: CDR1 SGHRS, CDR2 YFSETQ. This CDR3 contains 14 residues. After removal of 5 bases from V and 3 bases from J, the junction contained 7 bases not matched to a gene. CDR3 amino acids: CASRETGDFYEQYF. DNA for the CDR3: TGCGCCAGCAGGGAGACAGGGGATTTCTACGAGCAGTACTTC.

The V call is TRBV20-1, the J call TRBJ2-3; 12 bases fit TRBD2. Trimming at V came to 3 bases and at J to 4 bases, leaving 8 bases not matched to a gene. The CDR3 covers 16 residues. Germline V gene lookup returns CDR1 DFQATT and CDR2 SNEGSKA (reference sequence). This CDR3 reads CSASKLLAGGADTQYF. The DNA of the CDR3 is TGCAGTGCTAGTAAACTTCTAGCGGGAGGGGCAGATACGCAGTATTTT.

V and J are TRBV6-5 and TRBJ2-4, with 7 nucleotides matching TRBD2. Germline lookup yields CDR1 MNHEY and CDR2 SVGAGI. This CDR3 region has 15 residues. V shed 0 bases, J shed 6 bases, and the junction held 5 bases outside the gene matches. CDR3: CASSYSFGGVNIQYF. CDR3 sequence (DNA): TGTGCCAGCAGTTACTCTTTTGGGGGGGTAAACATTCAGTACTTC.

The V and J genes are TRBV9 and TRBJ2-7, with TRBD1 identical over 9 bases. The V gene end was trimmed by 0 bases and the J gene end by 5 bases; junction bases not matched to a gene: 6. The CDR3 has 15 amino acids. CDR1 is SGDLS and CDR2 is YYNGEE in the germline V gene. The DNA for the CDR3 is TGTGCCAGCAGCGTAGTGGGAGACAGGGGGAACGAGCAGTACTTC. This encodes CASSVVGDRGNEQYF.

The chain recombines TRBV7-9 with TRBJ2-1; 9 nucleotides agree with TRBD1. The CDR3 sequence is 14 residues long. The V segment lost 2 bases and the J segment 8 bases; nucleotides outside the gene matches: 4. CDR1 is SEHNR and CDR2 is FQNEAQ in the germline V gene (reference sequence). As DNA, the CDR3 is TGTGCCAGCAGCTTATCACAGGGGGCCTATGAGCAGTTCTTC. Amino acid sequence: CASSLSQGAYEQFF.